This T cell receptor beta chain comes out of a study of CD4 T cells in relation to SARS-CoV-2 and coronaviruses. On the study more broadly: TCR beta CDR3s were sequenced after 10-day antigen culture of PBMCs. Study results and caveats: The cross-reactivity analysis covered only spike protein, not other viral proteins.

In its sample, this clone was seen a few times. Its specificity is unknown. Sequenced by immunoSEQ multiplex PCR; TCRdb stores in-frame clones only, minus some. This sample has 43,000 or so clones, with over 75% found just once. Between the trimmed V and J ends, which lost 1 base and 4 bases, there was a span of 10 bases. This CDR3 spans 14 amino acids. Germline V gene lookup returns CDR1 SGHVS and CDR2 FQNEAQ. For roughly 11 days, roughly 9.4 x 10^4 sorted CD4+ cells grew with T cell-depleted PBMCs and CEF. The clonotype comes from an adult with COVID-19. Sequenced material: naive CD4+ T cells from PBMCs, cultured in vitro. The subset: naive CD4+ T cells isolated by negative enrichment. The rearrangement uses TRBV7-8 and TRBJ1-1; D is undetermined. The CDR3 reads CASSLVTGGTEAFF. As DNA, the CDR3 is TGTGCCAGCAGCTTAGTTACGGGAGGCACTGAAGCTTTCTTT.